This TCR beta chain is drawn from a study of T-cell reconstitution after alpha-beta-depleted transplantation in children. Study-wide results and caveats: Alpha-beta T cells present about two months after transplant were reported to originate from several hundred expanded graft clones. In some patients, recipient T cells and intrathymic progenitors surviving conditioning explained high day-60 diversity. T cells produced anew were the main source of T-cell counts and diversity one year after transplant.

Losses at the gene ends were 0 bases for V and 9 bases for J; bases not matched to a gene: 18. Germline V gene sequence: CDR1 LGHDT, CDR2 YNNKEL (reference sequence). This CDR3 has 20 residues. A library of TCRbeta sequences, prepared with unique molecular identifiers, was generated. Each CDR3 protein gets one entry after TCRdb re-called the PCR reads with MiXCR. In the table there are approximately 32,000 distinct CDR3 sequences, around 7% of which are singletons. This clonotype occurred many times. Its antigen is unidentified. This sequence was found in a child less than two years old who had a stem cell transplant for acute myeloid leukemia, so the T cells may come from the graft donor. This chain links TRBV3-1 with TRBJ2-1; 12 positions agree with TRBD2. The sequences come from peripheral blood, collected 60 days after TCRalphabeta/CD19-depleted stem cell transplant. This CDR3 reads CASSQDSGGWLAGGWSEQFF. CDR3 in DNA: TGTGCCAGCAGCCAAGATAGCGGCGGATGGCTAGCGGGAGGGTGGAGTGAGCAGTTCTTC.